This is a list of T cell receptor beta chains from one sample in a study of blood T cell repertoires in COVID-19. The protocol was immunoSEQ multiplex PCR, while the TCRdb copy is restricted to in-frame clones and leaves out a portion. The table includes 350,000 to 400,000 clones, over 75% detected once. Sequenced: PBMCs or T cells enriched from blood (not recorded which). These receptors were taken from a man aged 40-49 years in a cohort exposed to, infected with or recovered from COVID-19 (not recorded which). Both conserved end residues are part of each CDR3. D genes are given only for firm matches. Rows give clone size only sometimes, using once, few, many, or a class for an expanded clone.

clone_size,d_call,j_call,v_call,cdr3_aa,cdr3_nt
-,TRBD1,TRBJ1-6,TRBV6-1,CASSEAGTGTYNSPLHF,TGTGCCAGCAGTGAAGCAGGGACAGGGACGTATAATTCACCCCTCCACTTT
-,TRBD2,TRBJ2-7,TRBV4-2,CASSQGTSGSFNEQYF,TGTGCCAGCAGCCAGGGAACTAGCGGGAGCTTCAACGAGCAGTACTTC
-,TRBD1,TRBJ2-3,TRBV18,CASSPMGQGADTQYF,TGTGCCAGCTCACCAATGGGACAGGGGGCAGATACGCAGTATTTT
few,-,TRBJ2-5,TRBV27,CASSPLALQAKGTQYF,TGTGCCAGCAGCCCATTGGCCTTACAGGCCAAAGGGACCCAGTACTTC
few,-,TRBJ1-3,TRBV7-9,CASSLLSTGPSGNTIYF,TGTGCCAGCAGCTTGTTATCTACAGGTCCCTCTGGAAACACCATATATTTT
-,TRBD2,TRBJ2-3,TRBV3-1/TRBV3-2,CASSQDERLASTQYF,TGTGCCAGCAGCCAAGATGAGAGACTAGCTAGTACGCAGTATTTT
-,TRBD1,TRBJ2-7,TRBV7-9,CASSAGGISYEQYF,TGTGCCAGCAGCGCAGGGGGTATTTCCTACGAGCAGTACTTC
many,-,TRBJ2-7,TRBV5-6,CASSLGAGSYEQYF,TGTGCCAGCAGCTTGGGGGCAGGAAGCTACGAGCAGTACTTC
-,TRBD1,TRBJ2-5,TRBV6-5,CASSTTTGKETQYF,TGTGCCAGCAGTACAACGACAGGGAAGGAGACCCAGTACTTC
-,TRBD1,TRBJ1-5,TRBV5-1,CASSAGTGEQPQHF,TGCGCCAGCAGCGCCGGGACAGGGGAACAGCCCCAGCATTTT
-,-,TRBJ1-6,TRBV3-1/TRBV3-2,CASSQGGWGSPLHF,TGTGCCAGCAGCCAGGGGGGGTGGGGTTCACCCCTCCACTTT
-,-,TRBJ2-1,TRBV19,CASSNPPAGNNEQFF,TGTGCCAGTAGTAACCCCCCGGCCGGGAACAATGAGCAGTTCTTC
-,TRBD2,TRBJ2-3,TRBV5-1,CATFDGRVDTQYF,TGCGCCACCTTTGACGGGAGGGTCGATACGCAGTATTTT
-,TRBD1,TRBJ2-7,TRBV28,CASTTPGQGTGEQYF,TGTGCCAGCACTACACCGGGACAGGGCACAGGCGAGCAGTACTTC
-,-,TRBJ1-2,TRBV5-1,CASSWTQGSGYTF,TGCGCCAGCAGCTGGACCCAGGGTTCTGGCTACACCTTC
-,-,TRBJ1-2,TRBV11-3,CASSLGGYGYTF,TGTGCCAGCAGCTTAGGCGGTTACGGCTACACCTTC
-,TRBD2,TRBJ2-1,TRBV30,CAWSKAGGPVNEQFF,TGTGCCTGGAGCAAAGCGGGAGGGCCTGTTAATGAGCAGTTCTTC
-,-,TRBJ2-7,TRBV5-4,CASSLPVHEQYF,TGTGCCAGCAGCTTGCCAGTCCACGAGCAGTACTTC
-,TRBD2,TRBJ2-2,TRBV7-2,CANSLAGGLVGELFF,TGTGCCAACTCTCTAGCGGGAGGGCTTGTCGGGGAGCTGTTTTTT
-,TRBD1,TRBJ2-7,TRBV14,CASSRLRQGASVPVPYEQYF,TGTGCCAGCAGCCGCCTCCGACAGGGGGCTAGCGTTCCCGTACCCTACGAGCAGTACTTC
few,TRBD1,TRBJ1-5,TRBV7-9,CASSLTGDLGQPQHF,TGTGCCAGCAGCCTCACAGGGGATTTGGGTCAGCCCCAGCATTTT
-,-,TRBJ2-7,TRBV25-1,CASSDQVNSYEQYF,TGTGCCAGCAGTGACCAGGTCAACTCCTACGAGCAGTACTTC
few,-,TRBJ1-2,TRBV28,CASSYTRQSYGYTF,TGTGCCAGCAGCTATACCCGACAGTCCTATGGCTACACCTTC
few,TRBD1,TRBJ1-1,TRBV5-1,CASSVTGMDTEAFF,TGCGCCAGCAGCGTGACAGGGATGGACACTGAAGCTTTCTTT
-,TRBD2,TRBJ2-7,TRBV5-4,CASSWSLAGGGEQYF,TGTGCCAGCAGCTGGAGCCTAGCGGGAGGGGGCGAGCAGTACTTC
-,TRBD1,TRBJ1-4,TRBV2,CASSESSDRGSEKLFF,TGTGCCAGCAGTGAAAGTTCCGACAGGGGTAGTGAAAAACTGTTTTTT
-,TRBD2,TRBJ2-1,TRBV30,CAWRTSGNYNEQFF,TGTGCCTGGAGGACTAGCGGGAACTACAATGAGCAGTTCTTC
-,TRBD2,TRBJ2-1,TRBV10-3,CAISSGSSYNEQFF,TGTGCCATCAGTAGCGGGAGCTCCTACAATGAGCAGTTCTTC
-,-,TRBJ1-1,TRBV19,CASSIGQIPRAEAFF,TGTGCCAGTAGTATAGGACAGATACCACGGGCTGAAGCTTTCTTT
-,TRBD1,TRBJ2-1,TRBV5-4,CASSSDRAPYNEQFF,TGTGCCAGCAGCTCAGACAGGGCACCCTACAATGAGCAGTTCTTC
-,TRBD1,TRBJ1-1,TRBV5-1,CASSPDRDTEAFF,TGCGCCAGCAGCCCGGACAGGGACACTGAAGCTTTCTTT
-,-,TRBJ2-3,TRBV19,CASSMAGQTDTQYF,TGTGCCAGTAGTATGGCGGGACAGACAGATACGCAGTATTTT
-,-,TRBJ1-2,TRBV5-6,CASSLAPGRSYGYTF,TGTGCCAGCAGCTTGGCGCCCGGCAGGTCCTATGGCTACACCTTC
-,-,TRBJ1-2,TRBV5-4,CASSPRPDFWDGYTF,TGTGCCAGCAGCCCCCGACCAGACTTTTGGGATGGCTACACCTTC
-,-,TRBJ2-1,TRBV11-3,CASSLVRGDEQFF,TGTGCCAGCAGCTTAGTGAGAGGTGATGAGCAGTTCTTC
-,TRBD1,TRBJ2-1,TRBV24-1,CATSSSPFTGGVNKNEQFF,TGTGCCACCAGTTCTTCACCATTCACAGGGGGCGTAAATAAGAATGAGCAGTTCTTC
-,-,TRBJ2-2,TRBV7-9,CASSSPGGGRNTGELFF,TGTGCCAGCAGCTCTCCCGGAGGAGGGCGAAACACCGGGGAGCTGTTTTTT
-,TRBD1,TRBJ1-2,TRBV5-3,CARTKQGANYGYTF,TGTGCCAGAACTAAACAGGGGGCTAACTATGGCTACACCTTC
-,-,TRBJ1-1,TRBV6-6,CASTQQGIGNTEAFF,TGTGCCAGCACCCAACAGGGTATCGGGAACACTGAAGCTTTCTTT
once,-,TRBJ1-2,TRBV28,CASSLPTLGFYGYTF,TGTGCCAGCAGTTTACCGACCCTGGGCTTTTATGGCTACACCTTC
-,TRBD1,TRBJ1-6,TRBV6-6,CASSFLGQGVSPLHF,TGTGCCAGCAGTTTCTTAGGACAGGGTGTTTCACCCCTCCACTTT
-,-,TRBJ1-2,TRBV2,CASSVLGYTF,TGTGCCAGCAGTGTCTTGGGCTACACCTTC
-,-,TRBJ2-1,TRBV15,CATSAPGTPKQFF,TGTGCCACCAGCGCCCCCGGGACTCCAAAGCAGTTCTTC
-,TRBD1,TRBJ1-4,TRBV18,CASSLDRVATNEKLFF,TGTGCCAGCTCGCTTGACAGGGTTGCAACTAATGAAAAACTGTTTTTT
-,-,TRBJ2-1,TRBV11-2,CASSLGWLYNEQFF,TGTGCCAGCAGCTTAGGGTGGCTCTACAATGAGCAGTTCTTC
-,-,TRBJ1-2,TRBV18,CASSPGRGIDGYTF,TGTGCCAGCTCACCGGGCAGGGGAATCGATGGCTACACCTTC
-,TRBD2,TRBJ2-1,TRBV6-1,CASSGPSGSSYNEQFF,TGTGCCAGCAGTGGACCTAGCGGGAGCTCCTACAATGAGCAGTTCTTC
-,-,TRBJ2-7,TRBV5-8,CASSLFTSNHEQYF,TGTGCCAGCAGCTTGTTTACTAGCAATCACGAGCAGTACTTC
-,-,TRBJ2-3,TRBV24-1,CATRTDLPFTDTQYF,TGTGCCACCAGGACAGACCTTCCCTTCACAGATACGCAGTATTTT
-,-,TRBJ1-5,TRBV6-6,CASSYSREGNQPQHF,TGTGCCAGCAGTTACTCCAGGGAGGGGAATCAGCCCCAGCATTTT
few,-,TRBJ1-5,TRBV24-1,CATSDYSNQPQHF,TGTGCCACCAGTGACTATAGCAATCAGCCCCAGCATTTT
-,-,TRBJ2-7,TRBV4-1,CASSQDIVRGAYEQYF,TGCGCCAGCAGCCAAGATATAGTCAGGGGGGCCTACGAGCAGTACTTC
-,TRBD1,TRBJ2-6,TRBV10-3,CAISERTGGSGANVLTF,TGTGCCATCAGTGAGCGGACAGGGGGCTCTGGGGCCAACGTCCTGACTTTC
-,TRBD1,TRBJ2-7,TRBV7-9,CASSLGTGFVYEQYF,TGTGCCAGCAGCTTAGGGACAGGGTTCGTTTACGAGCAGTACTTC
-,-,TRBJ1-6,TRBV6-1,CASSETGSSPLHF,TGTGCCAGCAGTGAAACAGGGAGCTCACCCCTCCACTTT
-,TRBD2,TRBJ2-1,TRBV11-3,CASSPGGAGNEQFF,TGTGCCAGCAGCCCCGGGGGGGCCGGGAATGAGCAGTTCTTC